The present T cell receptor beta chain was sequenced within a study of T cell responses to AZD1222 COVID-19 vaccine. Study overall: Pooling covered second doses at about 4 or about 12 weeks. Overall study results and limits: It should be noted that donors were predominantly white British and more often female, and clonal diversity was possibly underestimated.

Points on this clone: Its antigen is undetermined.

The CDR3 is 12 residues long. CDR1 is KGHDR, CDR2 SFDVKD, per germline. V was shortened by 12 bases and J by 1 base, with 11 bases between the two germline ends. Sequencing was performed with immunoSEQ multiplex PCR; in TCRdb, only in-frame clones are kept and a portion is missing. The repertoire holds around 100,000 clones, with over 90% as singletons. Specimen: peripheral blood, collected on day 0 of AZD1222 vaccination. This sequence joins TRBV24-1 and TRBJ1-1; D gene uncertain. This TCR was recovered from an adult in good health. The CDR3 loop is CAPRSRNTEAFF. In DNA form, the CDR3 reads TGTGCCCCCCGGTCAAGGAACACTGAAGCTTTCTTT.